This T cell receptor (beta chain) stems from a study of neoadjuvant anti-PD-1 for oral cavity cancer. Noted time point: after neoadjuvant nivolumab, at surgical resection. This clone was counted a single time. The CDR3 totals 15 residues. CDR1 and CDR2 from the germline V gene are MNHEY and SMNVEV (reference sequence). V lost 2 bases and J 2 bases, leaving 13 bases between the germline ends. Profiled with immunoSEQ multiplex PCR; TCRdb holds only in-frame clones, not every one. The sample consists of more than 12,000 clones, just under 75% of them appearing once. Here the sequenced sample was PBMCs, taken after nivolumab (anti-PD-1) treatment. This sequence was found in a person aged 35-80 years with oral cavity squamous cell carcinoma. The chain has TRBV27 and TRBJ2-7; D is undetermined. CDR3 in DNA: TGTGCCAGCAGTTTAGTGGGCAGTGCGACCTACGAGCAGTACTTC. Amino acid sequence: CASSLVGSATYEQYF.